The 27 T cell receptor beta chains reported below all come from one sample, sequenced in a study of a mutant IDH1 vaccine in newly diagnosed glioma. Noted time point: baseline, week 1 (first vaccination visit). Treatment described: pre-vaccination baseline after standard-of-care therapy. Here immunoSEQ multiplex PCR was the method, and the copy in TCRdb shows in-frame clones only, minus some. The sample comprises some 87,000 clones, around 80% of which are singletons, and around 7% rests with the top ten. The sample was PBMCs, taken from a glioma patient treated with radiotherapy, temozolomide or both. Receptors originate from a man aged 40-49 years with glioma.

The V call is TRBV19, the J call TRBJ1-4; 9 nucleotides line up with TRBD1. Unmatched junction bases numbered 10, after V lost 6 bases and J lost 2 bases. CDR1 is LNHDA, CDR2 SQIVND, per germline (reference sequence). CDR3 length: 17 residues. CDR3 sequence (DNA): TGTGCCAGTAGCGCACAGGGGGCTTTAGGGACTAATGAAAAACTGTTTTTT. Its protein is CASSAQGALGTNEKLFF.

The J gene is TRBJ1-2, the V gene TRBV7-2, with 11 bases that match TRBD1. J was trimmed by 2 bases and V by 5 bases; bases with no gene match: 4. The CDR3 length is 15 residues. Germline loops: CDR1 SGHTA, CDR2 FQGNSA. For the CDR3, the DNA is TGTGCCAGCAGCCCCGGGACAGGGGGGAACTATGGCTACACCTTC. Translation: CASSPGTGGNYGYTF.

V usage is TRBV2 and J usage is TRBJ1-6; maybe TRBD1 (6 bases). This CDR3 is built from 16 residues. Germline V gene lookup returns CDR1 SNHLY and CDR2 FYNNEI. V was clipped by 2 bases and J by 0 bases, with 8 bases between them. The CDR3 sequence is CASSERGGSYNSPLHF. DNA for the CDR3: TGTGCCAGCAGTGAAAGGGGGGGCTCCTATAATTCACCCCTCCACTTT.

CDR3: CASSEWGGGQETQYF. DNA of the CDR3: TGTGCCAGCAGTGAATGGGGCGGGGGGCAAGAGACCCAGTACTTC. This rearrangement joins TRBV6-1 to TRBJ2-5; 8 positions match TRBD2. V shed 2 bases, J shed 2 bases, and the junction held 4 bases outside the gene matches. The length of the CDR3 is 15 residues. Germline V gene data show CDR1 as MNHNS and CDR2 as SASEGT.

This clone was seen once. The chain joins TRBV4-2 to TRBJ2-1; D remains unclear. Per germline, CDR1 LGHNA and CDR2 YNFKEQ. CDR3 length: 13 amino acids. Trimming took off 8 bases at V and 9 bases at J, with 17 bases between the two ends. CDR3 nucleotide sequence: TGTGCCAGCTCCAACCCCGGCGGAAGTGAGCAGTTCTTC. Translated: CASSNPGGSEQFF.

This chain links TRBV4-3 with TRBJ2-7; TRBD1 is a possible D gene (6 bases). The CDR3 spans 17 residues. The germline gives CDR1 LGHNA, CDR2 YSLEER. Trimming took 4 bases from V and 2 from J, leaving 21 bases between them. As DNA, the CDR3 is TGCGCCAGCAGCCGAACCGTCCAGGGGAGAAATGCCTACGAGCAGTACTTC. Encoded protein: CASSRTVQGRNAYEQYF.

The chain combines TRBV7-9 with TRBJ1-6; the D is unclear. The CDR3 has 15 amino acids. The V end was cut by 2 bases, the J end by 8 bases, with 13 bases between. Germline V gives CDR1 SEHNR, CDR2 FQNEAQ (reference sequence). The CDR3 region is CASSLLDGGDSPLHF. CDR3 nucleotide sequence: TGTGCCAGCAGCTTACTGGACGGCGGGGATTCACCCCTCCACTTT.

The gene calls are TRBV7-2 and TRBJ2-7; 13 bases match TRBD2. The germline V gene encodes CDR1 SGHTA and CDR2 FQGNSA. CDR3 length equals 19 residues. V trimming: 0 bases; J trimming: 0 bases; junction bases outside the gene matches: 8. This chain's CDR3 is CASSLAGMGLAGSSYEQYF. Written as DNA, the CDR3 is TGTGCCAGCAGCTTAGCGGGTATGGGACTAGCGGGAAGCTCCTACGAGCAGTACTTC.

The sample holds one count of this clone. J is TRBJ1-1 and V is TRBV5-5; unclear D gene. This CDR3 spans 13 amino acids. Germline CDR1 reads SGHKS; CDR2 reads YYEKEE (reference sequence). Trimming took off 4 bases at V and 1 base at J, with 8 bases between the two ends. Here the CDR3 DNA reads TGTGCCAGCAGCGTATTTGGGAACACTGAAGCTTTCTTT. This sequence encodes CASSVFGNTEAFF.

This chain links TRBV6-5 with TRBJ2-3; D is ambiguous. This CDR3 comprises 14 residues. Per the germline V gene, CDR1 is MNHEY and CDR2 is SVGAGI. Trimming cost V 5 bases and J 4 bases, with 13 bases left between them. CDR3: CASSPLRLPDTQYF. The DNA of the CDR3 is TGTGCCAGCAGTCCCCTACGGCTCCCAGATACGCAGTATTTT.

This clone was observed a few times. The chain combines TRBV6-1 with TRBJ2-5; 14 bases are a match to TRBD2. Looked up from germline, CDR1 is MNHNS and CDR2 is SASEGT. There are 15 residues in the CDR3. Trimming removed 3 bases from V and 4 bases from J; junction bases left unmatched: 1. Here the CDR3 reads CASSETSGGAETQYF. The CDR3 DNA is TGTGCCAGCAGTGAGACTAGCGGGGGGGCAGAGACCCAGTACTTC.

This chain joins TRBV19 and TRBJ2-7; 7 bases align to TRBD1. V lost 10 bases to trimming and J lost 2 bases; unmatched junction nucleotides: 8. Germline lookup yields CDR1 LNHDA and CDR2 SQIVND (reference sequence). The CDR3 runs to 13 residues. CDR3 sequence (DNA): TGTGCCACATCTCAGGGACAGCCCTACGAGCAGTACTTC. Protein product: CATSQGQPYEQYF.

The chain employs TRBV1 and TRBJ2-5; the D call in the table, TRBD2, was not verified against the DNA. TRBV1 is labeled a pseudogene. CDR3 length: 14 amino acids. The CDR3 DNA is TGCACCGGCCGGACTAGCGGGAGGGAAGAGACCCAGTACTTC. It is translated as CTGRTSGREETQYF.

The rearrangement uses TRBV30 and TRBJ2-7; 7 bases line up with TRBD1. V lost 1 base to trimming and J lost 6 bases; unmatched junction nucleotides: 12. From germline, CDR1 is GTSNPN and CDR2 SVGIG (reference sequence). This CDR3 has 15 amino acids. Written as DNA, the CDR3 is TGTGCCTGGAGTGGCCTCCCGGGACAGTCACTCGAGCAGTACTTC. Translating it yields CAWSGLPGQSLEQYF.

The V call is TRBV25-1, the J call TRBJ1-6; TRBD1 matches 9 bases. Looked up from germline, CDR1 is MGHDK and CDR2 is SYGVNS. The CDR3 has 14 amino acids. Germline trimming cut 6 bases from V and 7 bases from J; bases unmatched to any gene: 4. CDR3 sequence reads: CASRQGAKNSPLHF. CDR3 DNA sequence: TGTGCCAGCAGACAGGGGGCAAAAAATTCACCCCTCCACTTT.

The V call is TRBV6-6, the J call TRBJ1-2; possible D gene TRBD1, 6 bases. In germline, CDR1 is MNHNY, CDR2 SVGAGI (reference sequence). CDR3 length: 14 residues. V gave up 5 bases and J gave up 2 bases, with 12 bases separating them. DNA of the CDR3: TGTGCCAGCAGTGACCACCAGGGGAACTATGGCTACACCTTC. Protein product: CASSDHQGNYGYTF.

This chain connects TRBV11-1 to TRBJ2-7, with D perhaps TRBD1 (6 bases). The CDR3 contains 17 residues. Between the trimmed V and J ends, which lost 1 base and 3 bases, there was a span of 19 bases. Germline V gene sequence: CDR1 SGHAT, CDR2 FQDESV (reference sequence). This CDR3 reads CASSLEGSRTAFYEQYF. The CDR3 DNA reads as TGTGCCAGCAGCTTAGAAGGGTCCCGGACAGCCTTCTACGAGCAGTACTTC. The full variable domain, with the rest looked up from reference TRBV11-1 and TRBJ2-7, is EAEVAQSPRYKITEKSQAVAFWCDPISGHATLYWYRQILGQGPELLVQFQDESVVDDSQLPKDRFSAERLKGVDSTLKIQPAELGDSAMYLCASSLEGSRTAFYEQYFGPGTRLTVT.

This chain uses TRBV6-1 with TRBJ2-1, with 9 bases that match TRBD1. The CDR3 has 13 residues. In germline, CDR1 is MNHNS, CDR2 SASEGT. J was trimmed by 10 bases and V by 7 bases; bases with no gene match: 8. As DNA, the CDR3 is TGTGCCAGCAAAGGGACAGGGTTGGCCGAGCAGTTCTTC. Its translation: CASKGTGLAEQFF.

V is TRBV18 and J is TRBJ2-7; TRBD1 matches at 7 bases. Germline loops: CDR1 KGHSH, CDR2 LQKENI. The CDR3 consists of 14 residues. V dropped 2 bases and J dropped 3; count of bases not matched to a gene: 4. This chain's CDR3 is CASSPSGQNYEQYF. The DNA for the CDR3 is TGTGCCAGCTCACCATCGGGACAGAACTACGAGCAGTACTTC.

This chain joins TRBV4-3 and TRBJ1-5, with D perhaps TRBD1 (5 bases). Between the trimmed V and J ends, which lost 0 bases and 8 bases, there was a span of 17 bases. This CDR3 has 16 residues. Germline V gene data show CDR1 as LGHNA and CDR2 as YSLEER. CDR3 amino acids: CASSQEIGAGAEPQHF. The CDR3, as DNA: TGCGCCAGCAGCCAAGAGATAGGAGCCGGGGCGGAGCCCCAGCATTTT.

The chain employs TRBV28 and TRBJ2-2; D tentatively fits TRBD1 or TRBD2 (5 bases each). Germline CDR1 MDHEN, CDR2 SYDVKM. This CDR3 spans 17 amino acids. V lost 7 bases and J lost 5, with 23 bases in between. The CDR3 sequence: CASTLTQGAFETGELFF. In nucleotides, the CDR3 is TGTGCCAGCACCCTCACCCAGGGAGCATTTGAGACCGGGGAGCTGTTTTTT.

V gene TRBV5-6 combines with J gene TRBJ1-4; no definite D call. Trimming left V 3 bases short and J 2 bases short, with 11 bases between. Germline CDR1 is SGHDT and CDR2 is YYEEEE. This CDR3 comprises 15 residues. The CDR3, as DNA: TGTGCCAGCAGCTCCGTGGCAGGCACTAATGAAAAACTGTTTTTT. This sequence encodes CASSSVAGTNEKLFF.

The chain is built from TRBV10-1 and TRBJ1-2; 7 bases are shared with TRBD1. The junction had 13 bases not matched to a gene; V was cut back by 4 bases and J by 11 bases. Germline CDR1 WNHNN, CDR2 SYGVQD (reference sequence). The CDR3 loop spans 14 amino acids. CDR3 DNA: TGCGCCAGCAGTGCGGGCGGGCGACAGGGTCTATACACCTTC. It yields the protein CASSAGGRQGLYTF.

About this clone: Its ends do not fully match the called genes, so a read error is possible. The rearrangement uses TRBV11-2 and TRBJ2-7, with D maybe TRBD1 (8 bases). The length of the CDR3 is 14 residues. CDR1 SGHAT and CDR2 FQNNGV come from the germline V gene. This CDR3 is CASSLDRGLYEQYF. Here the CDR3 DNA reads TGTGCCAGCAGCCTAGACAGGGGACTATACGAGCAGTACTTC.

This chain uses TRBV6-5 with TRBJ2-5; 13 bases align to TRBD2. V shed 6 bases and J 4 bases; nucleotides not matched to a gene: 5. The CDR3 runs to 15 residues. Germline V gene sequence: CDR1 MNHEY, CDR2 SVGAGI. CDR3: CASRNRLAGGETQYF. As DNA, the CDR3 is TGTGCCAGCAGGAACCGACTAGCGGGAGGAGAGACCCAGTACTTC.

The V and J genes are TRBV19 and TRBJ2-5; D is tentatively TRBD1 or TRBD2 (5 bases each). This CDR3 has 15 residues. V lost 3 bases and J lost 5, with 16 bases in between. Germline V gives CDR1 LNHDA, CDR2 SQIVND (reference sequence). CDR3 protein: CASSIGGTRQETQYF. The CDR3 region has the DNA TGTGCCAGTAGTATTGGGGGAACCCGCCAGGAGACCCAGTACTTC.

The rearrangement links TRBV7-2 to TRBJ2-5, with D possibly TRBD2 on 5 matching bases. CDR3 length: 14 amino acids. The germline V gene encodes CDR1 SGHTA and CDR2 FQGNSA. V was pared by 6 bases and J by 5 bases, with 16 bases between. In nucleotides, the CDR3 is TGTGCCAGCAGTAATAGAGGGTATGTGGAGACCCAGTACTTC. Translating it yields CASSNRGYVETQYF.